Listed below are T cell receptor beta chains from one sample, sequenced in a study of cytomegalovirus exposure and HLA in healthy donors. Assay: immunoSEQ multiplex PCR; the TCRdb copy retains only in-frame clones and omits some. The repertoire holds about 190,000 clones, with 80% to 90% as singletons. What was sequenced was PBMCs. The receptors shown here come from a young man in good health and CMV-seronegative. The CDR3 runs from the conserved cysteine through the conserved F or W. A D gene is named only where the DNA matches it firmly. Not every row has a clone size; where given, it reads once, few, many or a size class.

clone size: -; D gene: TRBD2; J gene: TRBJ2-5; V gene: TRBV4-3; CDR3 protein: CASSSGYQETQYF; CDR3 DNA: TGCGCCAGCAGTAGCGGGTATCAAGAGACCCAGTACTTC
clone size: -; D gene: TRBD1; J gene: TRBJ1-2; V gene: TRBV6-5; CDR3 protein: CASSTRTGVLRYTF; CDR3 DNA: TGTGCCAGCAGTACAAGGACAGGGGTCCTTCGCTACACCTTC
clone size: -; D gene: -; J gene: TRBJ2-1; V gene: TRBV27; CDR3 protein: CASSLSSGQVYNEQFF; CDR3 DNA: TGTGCCAGCAGTTTATCTTCGGGACAAGTTTACAATGAGCAGTTCTTC
clone size: -; D gene: TRBD1; J gene: TRBJ1-1; V gene: TRBV6-5; CDR3 protein: CAVHRGRETEAFF; CDR3 DNA: TGTGCCGTTCACAGGGGACGTGAAACTGAAGCTTTCTTT
clone size: once; D gene: -; J gene: TRBJ2-7; V gene: TRBV14; CDR3 protein: CASSQGLGDEQYF; CDR3 DNA: TGTGCCAGCAGCCAAGGGTTAGGGGACGAGCAGTACTTC
clone size: -; D gene: -; J gene: TRBJ1-1; V gene: TRBV18; CDR3 protein: CASSPNGNTEAFF; CDR3 DNA: TGTGCCAGCTCACCAAACGGGAACACTGAAGCTTTCTTT
clone size: -; D gene: -; J gene: TRBJ2-3; V gene: TRBV5-1; CDR3 protein: CASSLGSTRSPQYF; CDR3 DNA: TGCGCCAGCAGCTTGGGGTCGACTAGATCTCCGCAGTATTTT
clone size: once; D gene: TRBD1; J gene: TRBJ2-2; V gene: TRBV29-1; CDR3 protein: CSVERTGAPTGELFF; CDR3 DNA: TGCAGCGTCGAAAGGACAGGGGCCCCCACCGGGGAGCTGTTTTTT
clone size: -; D gene: -; J gene: TRBJ2-2; V gene: TRBV19; CDR3 protein: CASSNDWGGGELFF; CDR3 DNA: TGTGCCAGTAGTAATGACTGGGGCGGCGGGGAGCTGTTTTTT
clone size: -; D gene: TRBD2; J gene: TRBJ2-3; V gene: TRBV28; CDR3 protein: CASLAGDTDTQYF; CDR3 DNA: TGTGCCAGTTTAGCGGGAGACACAGATACGCAGTATTTT
clone size: few; D gene: TRBD2; J gene: TRBJ2-3; V gene: TRBV5-1; CDR3 protein: CASSIGLAESTDTQYF; CDR3 DNA: TGCGCCAGCAGCATCGGACTAGCCGAAAGCACAGATACGCAGTATTTT
clone size: -; D gene: -; J gene: TRBJ2-7; V gene: TRBV7-8; CDR3 protein: CASSPPVKGVYEQYF; CDR3 DNA: TGTGCCAGCAGCCCCCCCGTAAAGGGGGTGTACGAGCAGTACTTC
clone size: -; D gene: -; J gene: TRBJ2-1; V gene: TRBV30; CDR3 protein: CAWRRDNQNEQFF; CDR3 DNA: TGTGCCTGGAGGAGGGACAACCAGAATGAGCAGTTCTTC
clone size: -; D gene: TRBD1; J gene: TRBJ1-1; V gene: TRBV5-1; CDR3 protein: CASSFEFRGRGGTEAFF; CDR3 DNA: TGCGCCAGCAGCTTTGAATTCAGGGGGCGGGGGGGAACTGAAGCTTTCTTT
clone size: -; D gene: TRBD1; J gene: TRBJ1-4; V gene: TRBV29-1; CDR3 protein: CSVDRTGDGEKLFF; CDR3 DNA: TGCAGCGTTGACCGGACAGGGGACGGAGAAAAACTGTTTTTT
clone size: once; D gene: -; J gene: TRBJ2-1; V gene: TRBV6-5; CDR3 protein: CASGRVPNEQFF; CDR3 DNA: TGTGCCAGCGGTCGGGTTCCAAATGAGCAGTTCTTC
clone size: few; D gene: -; J gene: TRBJ2-7; V gene: TRBV2; CDR3 protein: CASSAGSGYEQYF; CDR3 DNA: TGTGCCAGCAGTGCGGGGAGCGGCTACGAGCAGTACTTC